This paragraph reports one T cell receptor (beta chain). What antigen it recognizes has not been identified. No base-level quality is on record; no much larger clone is a single base apart. The data were obtained in a study of blood T cell repertoires in COVID-19 (dated by TCRdb to about 2020). Background for the entire study: Samples from collaborators originated in the United States, Italy and Spain and spanned both the acute and convalescent phases of COVID-19. The prospective study material was composed of cDNA or gDNA derived from T cells, B-cell-depleted T cells, or PBMCs. Deeply sampled blood TCRbeta repertoires from subjects exposed to, actively infected with, or recovered from COVID-19 were included in the dataset. A freely available public database, intended as a resource for researchers studying the immune response to SARS-CoV-2, is where the repertoires were released. The samples were drawn from two sources: the first 160 participants of the ongoing ImmuneRACE study, and 1,200 or so subjects contributed by 6 global collaborators. The sample metadata nearly always contained a de-identified subject ID, COVID-19 status, age in years and sex. Where available, HLA class I and class II types were obtained from metadata supplied by the sample provider rather than from assay-based typing.

Study-wide findings and limitations: The quantity of clinical and demographic metadata differed by source and by participant and was supplied without curation.

TCRbeta CDR3 regions were amplified from genomic DNA by means of the immunoSEQ Assay, a bias-controlled multiplex PCR. The original methods were these. The number of nucleated cells in each sample was estimated by amplification of reference gene primers within the assay. To quantify the absolute abundance of each unique TCRbeta CDR3 rearrangement, sequence reads were collapsed and filtered. Productive Simpson clonality was computed per sample as the square root of Simpson's diversity index over productive rearrangements. TCRdb retrieved this table from immuneACCESS and kept in-frame rearrangements only. Not all clones are present; in checked studies, unresolved V genes account for under half, and no reason is known for the remainder. V and J calls and clone size follow that table, whereas D and trimming were derived from the DNA. This sample gives some 73,000 clones in total; under 90% of them show up just once. Of the sample, around 3.9% falls within the top ten clones.

Each collaborating institution followed its own protocols to collect whole blood in K2EDTA tubes. For TCRbeta analysis, collaborators shipped samples as frozen whole blood, isolated PBMCs, or DNA extracted from either of those sample types. Measured from the cysteine to the phenylalanine, the CDR3 is 13 residues long. Solely the CDR3 DNA is kept, with 39 bases framed from the first base. Recombination connected TRBV21-1 to TRBJ1-1; TRBD1, as called in the table, went unchecked against the DNA. TRBV21-1 is listed as a pseudogene. Sequenced sample: peripheral blood. The receptor's source is an older woman with acute or convalescent COVID-19. In nucleotides, the sequence is TGTGCCAGCAGCCGACGCAGGGGGGATGAAGCTTTCTTT. This codes for CASSRRRGDEAFF.